The 23 T cell receptor beta chains below were found in one sample sequenced in a study of CXCR3-negative and CXCR3-positive naive CD8 T cells. Their specific antigens are unknown. It was by 5' RACE with UMI labels that the TRB cDNA libraries were prepared. No DNA is given; TCRdb re-called the 5' RACE reads and lists each CDR3 protein once. Found here are around 140,000 distinct CDR3 sequences; the top ten clones hold approximately 0.4%. Overall study results and limits: A higher hydrophobicity marked the TRB CDR3s of CXCR3-positive naive cells versus CXCR3-negative naive cells.

Sequencing input: naive CXCR3+ CD8+ T cells from blood. Subset of the sample: CD45RO-CCR7+CD27+CD95- naive CD8+ T cells expressing CXCR3 (TNR3+). The receptor set was obtained from a human donor in good health. Some clones in this sample may be carry-over from other donors' samples.

The gene calls are TRBV15 and TRBJ2-5; without DNA, the TCRdb call of TRBD2 cannot be checked. Germline V CDR1 and CDR2: LNHNV, YYDKDF (reference sequence). The CDR3 has 13 residues. The CDR3 spells CATSPRGGETQYF.

This chain connects TRBV7-9 to TRBJ2-3; TCRdb outputs TRBD2, but without DNA this stays unchecked. Germline V CDR1 and CDR2: SEHNR, FQNEAQ (reference sequence). The CDR3 consists of 18 residues. This chain's CDR3 is CASSLEGATSGSTDTQYF.

V is TRBV7-9 and J is TRBJ2-5. Germline loops: CDR1 SEHNR, CDR2 FQNEAQ (reference sequence). CDR3 length: 14 amino acids. This CDR3 is CASSATDGQETQYF.

The chain is built from TRBV29-1 and TRBJ1-1. The CDR3 sequence is 12 residues long. From germline, CDR1 is SQVTM and CDR2 ANQGSEA. CDR3 residues: CSVEIVETEAFF.

The genes are TRBV15 and TRBJ1-5; TCRdb indicates TRBD1, and absent DNA this call remains unverified. The germline V gene encodes CDR1 LNHNV and CDR2 YYDKDF (reference sequence). The CDR3 runs 16 residues. The chain's CDR3 is CATSRDRDRSNQPQHF.

The chain combines TRBV6-6 with TRBJ2-2; the TRBD1 assignment by TCRdb is unverifiable without DNA. The CDR3 totals 18 residues. Germline V gene lookup returns CDR1 MNHNY and CDR2 SVGAGI (reference sequence). Here the CDR3 reads CASSPYAFVGRNTGELFF.

This chain uses TRBV30 with TRBJ2-1. This CDR3 is built from 13 residues. Germline CDR1 reads GTSNPN; CDR2 reads SVGIG (reference sequence). The CDR3 loop reads CAWSVIDYNEQFF.

V usage is TRBV19 and J usage is TRBJ2-1; TCRdb's D call, TRBD1, is unchecked because there is no DNA. Germline V gene lookup returns CDR1 LNHDA and CDR2 SQIVND (reference sequence). The CDR3 has 17 amino acids. The CDR3 loop reads CASSIADRAGAYNEQFF.

This rearrangement joins TRBV28 to TRBJ2-7; TCRdb's D gene call, TRBD1, goes unchecked for lack of DNA. The CDR3 spans 14 residues. CDR1 MDHEN and CDR2 SYDVKM come from the germline V gene. The CDR3 reads CASSPGTESYEQYF.

This chain links TRBV7-3 with TRBJ2-1; TCRdb names TRBD1, which stays unverified in the absence of DNA. CDR1 and CDR2 from the germline V gene are SGHTA and FQGTGA. The CDR3 length is 14 residues. CDR3 in amino acids: CASSPEDLYNEQFF.

The chain joins TRBV19 to TRBJ2-5; TCRdb's D gene call, TRBD1, goes unchecked for lack of DNA. The CDR3 sequence is 15 residues long. CDR1 is LNHDA, CDR2 SQIVND, per germline (reference sequence). CDR3 sequence: CASSIRDNPSETQYF.

This chain uses TRBV6-5 with TRBJ2-5; without DNA, the TCRdb call of TRBD2 cannot be checked. Per the germline V gene, CDR1 is MNHEY and CDR2 is SVGAGI. This CDR3 comprises 17 residues. This CDR3 reads CASSDHILAGCQETQYF.

The gene calls are TRBV6-5 and TRBJ2-7; TCRdb's assignment of TRBD1 cannot be checked, as there is no DNA. Germline CDR1 and CDR2: MNHEY and SVGAGI. The CDR3 extends over 15 amino acids. This CDR3 reads CASSYSGIGTYEQYF.

The chain uses TRBV4-3 and TRBJ1-6. CDR1 LGHNA and CDR2 YSLEER come from the germline V gene. The CDR3 has 14 residues. CDR3 amino acids: CASSQELRRSPLHF.

J is TRBJ1-1 and V is TRBV28. The CDR3 contains 13 residues. CDR1 is MDHEN and CDR2 is SYDVKM in the germline V gene. CDR3 residues: CASKPLSFTEAFF.

V usage is TRBV7-9 and J usage is TRBJ1-2; absent DNA, TCRdb's TRBD1 call cannot be checked. The CDR3 totals 13 residues. The germline gives CDR1 SEHNR, CDR2 FQNEAQ (reference sequence). The CDR3 reads CASSLPGIYRYTF.

The V gene is TRBV9, the J gene TRBJ1-1; the TRBD1 assignment by TCRdb is unverifiable without DNA. Germline loops: CDR1 SGDLS, CDR2 YYNGEE. This CDR3 spans 15 amino acids. Here the CDR3 reads CASSALLTVNTEAFF.

The chain has TRBV9 and TRBJ1-3. Per the germline V gene, CDR1 is SGDLS and CDR2 is YYNGEE. There are 16 residues in the CDR3. This CDR3 is CASSVEDRYAGNTIYF.

J is TRBJ2-7 and V is TRBV7-9; no DNA is available, so the TRBD1 call from TCRdb remains unchecked. This CDR3 region has 16 residues. Per the germline V gene, CDR1 is SEHNR and CDR2 is FQNEAQ (reference sequence). The CDR3 is CASSLGTGLSSYEQYF.

The V and J genes are TRBV5-1 and TRBJ2-7; checking the TCRdb D call of TRBD1 is not possible without DNA. CDR1 and CDR2 from the germline V gene are SGHRS and YFSETQ. The CDR3 sequence is 14 residues long. CDR3 protein: CASSDRKSAYEQYF.

V is TRBV27 and J is TRBJ2-2. The CDR3 is made up of 13 amino acids. The germline V gene encodes CDR1 MNHEY and CDR2 SMNVEV (reference sequence). The chain's CDR3 is CASRNKADGELFF.

The V gene is TRBV28, the J gene TRBJ2-1. The CDR3 is made up of 14 amino acids. CDR1 and CDR2 (germline): MDHEN, SYDVKM. This CDR3 is CASSLGQLNNEQFF.

The J gene is TRBJ2-1, the V gene TRBV20-1; TCRdb designates TRBD1, a call that cannot be tested without DNA. CDR3 size: 15 residues. CDR1 is DFQATT and CDR2 is SNEGSKA in the germline V gene (reference sequence). This chain's CDR3 is CSAFVRDLYYNEQFF.